The sequence of this T cell receptor (beta chain) was determined in a study of blood T cell repertoires in COVID-19. Study overall: COVID-19 samples from acute and convalescent phases originated in the United States, Italy and Spain. Sources were T cells, B-cell-depleted T cells, or PBMCs; the material itself was cDNA or gDNA.

Only in-frame clones appear in the TCRdb table, and some are missing; sequencing was by immunoSEQ multiplex PCR. The sample consists of over 200,000 clones, roughly 76% of them appearing once. This clone was recorded a few times. The CDR3 extends over 15 amino acids. J was trimmed by 2 bases and V by 1 base; bases with no gene match: 4. Germline CDR1 SEHNR, CDR2 FQNEAQ (reference sequence). The material sequenced was peripheral blood. The chain couples TRBV7-9 to TRBJ1-2, with 7 bases identical to TRBD1. This TCR was recovered from a human donor in a cohort sampled during active COVID-19. The CDR3 loop reads CASSLVTGQNYGYTF. CDR3 coding DNA: TGTGCCAGCAGCTTAGTTACGGGACAGAACTATGGCTACACCTTC.